Each of the 14 T cell receptor beta chains below was sequenced from the same sample in a study of OX40 agonist ivuxolimab in advanced cancers. This table comes from immunoSEQ multiplex PCR, and its TCRdb copy is limited to in-frame clones, with some not included. Of roughly 70,000 clones in the sample, less than 90% are singletons; the top ten hold over 2%. Material: CD4+ or CD8+ T cells sorted from blood, obtained in a trial of the OX40 agonist ivuxolimab. Every receptor here comes from an adult with an advanced solid tumor such as melanoma, head and neck, liver or kidney cancer.

V usage is TRBV19 and J usage is TRBJ2-5; D possibly uses TRBD1 or TRBD2 (5 bases each). V gave up 3 bases and J gave up 1 base, with 12 bases separating them. This CDR3 has 15 residues. Germline V CDR1 and CDR2: LNHDA, SQIVND (reference sequence). In DNA form, the CDR3 reads TGTGCCAGTAGTATGGGGCTGGGACGCCAAGAGACCCAGTACTTC. Translated: CASSMGLGRQETQYF.

The chain couples TRBV7-2 to TRBJ2-5; D might be TRBD2 (7 bases). Germline-derived CDR1 and CDR2 are SGHTA and FQGNSA. The CDR3 has 15 amino acids. Trimming removed 1 base at V and 2 bases at J, with 11 bases between. CDR3: CASSLVAGAQETQYF. The CDR3 DNA is TGTGCCAGCAGCTTAGTTGCGGGGGCTCAAGAGACCCAGTACTTC. Using reference TRBV7-2 and TRBJ2-5 for the parts outside the CDR3, the full variable domain is GAGVSQSPSNKVTEKGKDVELRCDPISGHTALYWYRQSLGQGLEFLIYFQGNSAPDKSGLPSDRFSAERTGGSVSTLTIQRTQQEDSAVYLCASSLVAGAQETQYFGPGTRLLVL.

This chain connects TRBV7-8 to TRBJ1-6; D not resolved. Trimming pared 5 bases from V and 8 bases from J, leaving 7 bases between. The CDR3 totals 12 residues. Germline CDR1 reads SGHVS; CDR2 reads FQNEAQ. CDR3 DNA sequence: TGTGCCAGCAGCACCCAGGATTCACCCCTCCACTTT. Protein sequence: CASSTQDSPLHF. The full variable domain, in which reference TRBV7-8 and TRBJ1-6 provide the parts outside the CDR3, is GAGVSQSPRYKVAKRGQDVALRCDPISGHVSLFWYQQALGQGPEFLTYFQNEAQLDKSGLPSDRFFAERPEGSVSTLKIQRTQQEDSAVYLCASSTQDSPLHFGNGTRLTVT.

The rearrangement uses TRBV27 and TRBJ2-7; perhaps TRBD1 as D (6 bases). The V and J ends lost 3 bases and 3 bases respectively, with 12 bases between them. CDR3 length: 14 amino acids. Germline V gene sequence: CDR1 MNHEY, CDR2 SMNVEV (reference sequence). CDR3 sequence: CASSFAGVGYEQYF. The DNA for the CDR3 is TGTGCCAGCAGTTTTGCAGGGGTCGGCTACGAGCAGTACTTC.

This CDR3 is CATWGANEKLFF. CDR3 DNA: TGTGCCACCTGGGGAGCTAATGAAAAACTGTTTTTT. This chain uses TRBV28 with TRBJ1-4; D unresolved. V was trimmed by 10 bases and J by 3 bases, leaving 9 bases between them. The CDR3 is 12 residues long. CDR1 and CDR2 from the germline V gene are MDHEN and SYDVKM.

This rearrangement joins TRBV6-5 to TRBJ2-7, with D maybe TRBD2 (6 bases). CDR3 length equals 12 residues. Germline V gene data show CDR1 as MNHEY and CDR2 as SVGAGI. Deletions cut 6 bases from V and 3 bases from J, with 9 bases between. This CDR3 reads CASSERVYEQYF. For the CDR3, the DNA is TGTGCCAGCAGCGAGCGGGTCTACGAGCAGTACTTC.

V usage is TRBV28 and J usage is TRBJ2-4; D is unresolved. With 4 bases removed from V and 1 base from J, the gap between germline ends came to 11 bases. This CDR3 has 15 amino acids. Germline CDR1 is MDHEN and CDR2 is SYDVKM. DNA of the CDR3: TGTGCCAGCAGTTCCTTCAGGTTGGCCAAAAACATTCAGTACTTC. It specifies CASSSFRLAKNIQYF.

The V call is TRBV28, the J call TRBJ2-5; tentatively, D is TRBD2 (5 bases). The DNA end lines up better with TRBJ2-7; the J call may be wrong. The length of the CDR3 is 14 residues. CDR1 is MDHEN, CDR2 SYDVKM, per germline. This CDR3 reads CASVPGTEYYEQYF. DNA of the CDR3: TGTGCCAGCGTCCCGGGAACGGAGTACTACGAGCAGTACTTC.

The chain links TRBV28 to TRBJ1-5; D is perhaps TRBD1 (6 bases). Germline V gene data show CDR1 as MDHEN and CDR2 as SYDVKM. There are 16 residues in the CDR3. Trimming cost V 7 bases and J 6 bases, with 22 bases left between them. This chain's CDR3 is CASIYSRGGAGQPQHF. DNA for the CDR3: TGTGCCAGCATTTATTCTCGGGGGGGCGCTGGTCAGCCCCAGCATTTT.

Here the CDR3 DNA reads TGTGCCAGCAGCCCGAGACAGGCTAGAAACTATGGCTACACCTTC. Its translation is CASSPRQARNYGYTF. This chain connects TRBV7-9 to TRBJ1-2, with D possibly being TRBD1 (6 bases). The germline V and J ends were trimmed by 5 bases and 2 bases, with 15 bases remaining between them. The CDR3 is 15 residues long. Germline lookup yields CDR1 SEHNR and CDR2 FQNEAQ (reference sequence).

As DNA, the CDR3 is TGTGCCAGCAGCGTACAGGGCTGGAGCACTGAAGCTTTCTTT. Encoded protein: CASSVQGWSTEAFF. The chain recombines TRBV7-2 with TRBJ1-1; D perhaps matches TRBD1 (6 bases). V gave up 5 bases and J gave up 4 bases, with 14 bases separating them. This CDR3 region has 14 residues. Germline V gene lookup returns CDR1 SGHTA and CDR2 FQGNSA.

As to this clone: An end of the junction does not agree with germline; a read error may underlie this. The same CDR3 arises from other DNA sequences in this sample as well. The chain combines TRBV7-9 with TRBJ1-1; D is undetermined. This CDR3 has 14 residues. Germline CDR1 reads SEHNR; CDR2 reads FQNEAQ (reference sequence). The CDR3 DNA reads TGTGCCAGCAGCTTAGGAGGAGTAAACACTGAAGCCTTCTTT. Translating it yields CASSLGGVNTEAFF.

The chain combines TRBV28 with TRBJ2-5; 10 bases are shared with TRBD2. Germline V lookup: CDR1 MDHEN, CDR2 SYDVKM. The CDR3 runs 18 residues. The ends lost 3 bases at V and 5 bases at J; junction bases unmatched: 15. The CDR3 sequence: CASSFASGRLGKKETQYF. DNA for the CDR3: TGTGCCAGCAGTTTCGCTAGCGGGAGATTGGGGAAGAAGGAGACCCAGTACTTC.

The V gene is TRBV5-4, the J gene TRBJ2-2, with no clear D. V dropped 0 bases and J dropped 2 bases, with 2 bases sitting between them. CDR1 and CDR2 from the germline V gene are SGHNT and YYREEE (reference sequence). The CDR3 spans 13 residues. CDR3 region: CASSLANTGELFF. CDR3 sequence (DNA): TGTGCCAGCAGCTTGGCCAACACCGGGGAGCTGTTTTTT.